The TCR beta chain under discussion was sequenced for a study of blood T cells in healthy people across ages. About this clonotype itself: As yet, its antigen is unknown.

Donors were systemically healthy Caucasian individuals from Russia aged 6 to 90 years. A second about 7 to 11 cycle PCR used barcoded and J-beta primers. TCRdb re-called the 5' RACE reads through MiXCR, storing one row per CDR3 protein. The repertoire has about 800,000 distinct CDR3 sequences, about three fifths of them found once; the top ten carry 20% to 25%. Germline CDR1 DFQATT, CDR2 SNEGSKA (reference sequence). After removal of 8 bases from V and 5 bases from J, the junction contained 17 bases not matched to a gene. The CDR3 contains 15 residues. Overall study results and limits: Roughly linear declines in TCR beta diversity per million T cells occurred with age. Reliance upon unsorted PBMCs precluded definitive naive versus antigen-experienced comparison.

This sequence originates from a young man in good health. Material for sequencing was blood. The V gene is TRBV20-1, the J gene TRBJ1-1; 7 bases agree with TRBD1. The CDR3 bases are TGCAGTTCGCCGTCATCCCCAGGGGGGATGACTGAAGCTTTCTTT. Its protein is CSSPSSPGGMTEAFF.